Listed below are T cell receptor beta chains from one sample, sequenced in a study of blood T cell repertoires in COVID-19. Only in-frame clones appear in the TCRdb table, and some are missing; sequencing was by immunoSEQ multiplex PCR. The data show 150,000 to 190,000 clones, around 89% seen once. The specimen sequenced was peripheral blood. Receptor source: a woman aged 40 to 50 with acute or convalescent COVID-19. Both conserved end residues are part of each CDR3. D genes are given only for firm matches. Clone size, where shown, is once, few, many, or a class for clones that have expanded.

d_call j_call v_call clone_size cdr3_nt cdr3_aa
- TRBJ1-2 TRBV5-6 - TGTGCCAGCAGCTCCTGGGCGGGGTTTGACTATGGCTACACCTTC CASSSWAGFDYGYTF
- TRBJ2-3 TRBV6-5 - TGTGCCAGCAGTTACCAATTAGCGACAGATACGCAGTATTTT CASSYQLATDTQYF
TRBD1 TRBJ2-1 TRBV5-6 - TGTGCCAGCAGCCCCCGACAGGGGCACTCCTACAATGAGCAGTTCTTC CASSPRQGHSYNEQFF
TRBD1 TRBJ1-6 TRBV6-5 - TGTGCCAGCAGTCTGGGACAGGTTGTCTCACCCCTCCACTTT CASSLGQVVSPLHF
- TRBJ2-7 TRBV5-1 - TGCGCCAGCAGCTGGCAACAGGGTTGGTACGAGCAGTACTTC CASSWQQGWYEQYF
- TRBJ1-2 TRBV4-1 once TGCGCCAGCAGCCAAGGGCAGGGCTCAAACTATGGCTACACCTTC CASSQGQGSNYGYTF
- TRBJ2-7 TRBV5-1 - TGCGCCAGCAAAGTGCCTCACGGGGGGCGCTTGGACGAGCAGTACTTC CASKVPHGGRLDEQYF
TRBD2 TRBJ2-1 TRBV11-3 - TGTGCCAGCAGTCCTAGCGGGACTACATACAATGAGCAGTTCTTC CASSPSGTTYNEQFF
- TRBJ2-7 TRBV11-2 - TGTGCCAGCATGGGCTACCTCTACGAGCAGTACTTC CASMGYLYEQYF
- TRBJ1-2 TRBV11-2 - TGTGCCAGCAGCCGCAGGACAGACACCTATGGCTACACCTTC CASSRRTDTYGYTF
- TRBJ2-3 TRBV7-2 - TGTGCCAGCAGCCGGACAGAGAGCACAGATACGCAGTATTTT CASSRTESTDTQYF
- TRBJ2-2 TRBV28 - TGTGCCAGCAGCCCGCGCGCGGACAGGAACACCGGGGAGCTGTTTTTT CASSPRADRNTGELFF
TRBD1 TRBJ1-2 TRBV4-2 - TGTGCCAGCAGCCAAGAGACAGGGCTTTCCTATGGCTACACCTTC CASSQETGLSYGYTF
TRBD2 TRBJ2-2 TRBV5-6 - TGTGCCAGCAGCTTGTTCCTCCGGCGGGAGGTAGTCACCGGGGAGCTGTTTTTT CASSLFLRREVVTGELFF
TRBD2 TRBJ2-3 TRBV2 - TGTGCCAGCAGGGAGACTAGCGGGGTACTCACAGATACGCAGTATTTT CASRETSGVLTDTQYF
TRBD1 TRBJ1-2 TRBV5-1 - TGCGCCAGCAGCTCCGGGACAGGGGTAGGCTATGGCTACACCTTC CASSSGTGVGYGYTF
TRBD1 TRBJ1-4 TRBV5-1 - TGCGCCAGCAGCGCCGGGACAGGCTATCATAATGAAAAACTGTTTTTT CASSAGTGYHNEKLFF
TRBD1 TRBJ2-6 TRBV7-9 - TGTGCCAGCAGCTTAGGGACAGGGTCATGGGGAGTCAACGTCCTGACTTTC CASSLGTGSWGVNVLTF
- TRBJ1-3 TRBV7-3 once TGTGCCAGCAGCGGACGAGGGTCCCGCTCTGGAAACACCATATATTTT CASSGRGSRSGNTIYF
TRBD1 TRBJ1-4 TRBV7-9 - TGTGCCAGCAGCTCGGACAGGGCCCAATTAGGGGAAAAACTGTTTTTT CASSSDRAQLGEKLFF
TRBD1 TRBJ2-5 TRBV7-3 - TGTGCCAGCAGCTCGGGGACAGGCCAAGAGACCCAGTACTTC CASSSGTGQETQYF
- TRBJ1-1 TRBV10-3 - TGTGCCATCAGTGAGTCATCGAGGAGAACTGAAGCTTTCTTT CAISESSRRTEAFF
- TRBJ1-6 TRBV6-5 - TGTGCCAGCAGAAGAGACAGAAATTCACCCCTCCACTTT CASRRDRNSPLHF
- TRBJ1-5 TRBV30 - TGTGCCCTACAGGTGGATAGCAATCAGCCCCAGCATTTT CALQVDSNQPQHF
TRBD1 TRBJ2-7 TRBV11-3 - TGTGCCAGCAGCTCTCGCGGACAGGTAGCCTACGAGCAGTACTTC CASSSRGQVAYEQYF
- TRBJ2-5 TRBV3-1/TRBV3-2 - TGTGCCAGCAGCCATTCCTTGGCTATAAGCGAATTCGAGACCCAGTACTTC CASSHSLAISEFETQYF
TRBD2 TRBJ2-5 TRBV30 once TGTGCCTGGAGCCGGACTAGCGGGGGGCGCGGGCTGGAGACCCAGTACTTC CAWSRTSGGRGLETQYF
- TRBJ2-7 TRBV6-5 - TGTGCCGGCTCTTGGTACGAGCAGTACTTC CAGSWYEQYF
TRBD1 TRBJ2-1 TRBV6-4 once TGTGCCAGCAGTGACTCCTCGGACAGGGGGTCCTACAATGAGCAGTTCTTC CASSDSSDRGSYNEQFF
- TRBJ1-2 TRBV5-8 few TGTGCCAGCCAATATGGCTACACCTTC CASQYGYTF
- TRBJ1-2 TRBV24-1 - TGTGCCACCAGTGACTCGGGACTCCTAAACTATGGCTACACCTTC CATSDSGLLNYGYTF